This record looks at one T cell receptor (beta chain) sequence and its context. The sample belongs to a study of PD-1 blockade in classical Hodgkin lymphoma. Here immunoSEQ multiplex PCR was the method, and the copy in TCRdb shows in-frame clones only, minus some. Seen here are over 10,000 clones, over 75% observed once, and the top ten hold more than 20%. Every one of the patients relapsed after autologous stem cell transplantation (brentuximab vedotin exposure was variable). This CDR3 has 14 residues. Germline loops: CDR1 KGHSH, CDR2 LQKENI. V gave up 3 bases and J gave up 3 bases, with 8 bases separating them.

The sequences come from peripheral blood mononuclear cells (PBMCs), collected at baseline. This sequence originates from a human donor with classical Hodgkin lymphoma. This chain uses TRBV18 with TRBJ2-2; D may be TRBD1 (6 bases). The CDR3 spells CASSPNRDTGELFF. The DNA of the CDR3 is TGTGCCAGCTCACCGAACAGGGACACCGGGGAGCTGTTTTTT.